This TCR beta chain is from a study of control samples from healthy donors and cancer patients. Trimming pared 2 bases from V and 11 bases from J, leaving 11 bases between. This CDR3 contains 12 residues. Clones were sequenced by immunoSEQ multiplex PCR, and TCRdb holds only the in-frame ones, with some missing. The sample lists about 28,000 clones; roughly 91% were seen once. This chain uses TRBV12-3 or TRBV12-4 with TRBJ2-3; the D gene is possibly TRBD1 (5 bases). Source material: PBMCs. The receptor was isolated from a man aged 50 to 59 with lung cancer. The CDR3 protein is CASSLNQGRQYF. CDR3 bases: TGTGCCAGCAGTTTAAATCAGGGAAGGCAGTATTTT.